This T cell receptor beta chain comes out of a study of T cell repertoires in cytomegalovirus infection (dated by TCRdb to about 2019). Describing the broader study: Peptide stimulations targeted recently identified HLA-C-restricted CMV epitopes, whose presentation resists viral immunomodulation, together with well-studied HLA-B-restricted epitopes. The HLA type of each donor mattered for the analysis, because public TCR beta signatures pointed to carriage of CMV infection along with the matching HLA type.

CDR1 and CDR2 are drawn from the germline V gene: SGHRS, YFSETQ. The CDR3, from cysteine to phenylalanine, totals 13 residues. The CDR3 DNA has 39 bases and is translated from base 1. Between the V and J ends, shortened by 2 bases and 4 bases respectively, the junction contains 9 bases. Only a few counts were recorded for this clonotype. The antigen this receptor binds is unknown. No base qualities exist here, and no much larger clone lies one base off it. The paper's findings and limits, for the study overall: The ex vivo response was dominated by HLA-C-restricted CMV-specific TCR beta clonotypes, which also provided the single most frequent clonotype in two of eight donors. In both this cohort and an independent roughly 360-donor cohort, the cumulative frequency of public TCR beta family members distinguished carriers of CMV infection plus the relevant HLA type.

Per the publication, the treatment or condition label means: in vitro stimulation with specific CMV peptide epitopes to enrich CMV-specific T cells. Sequencing was performed on an Illumina HiSeq 1500. TCRdb reprocessed the public reads (quality trimming at Q25 with fastp, clone calling with MiXCR) and kept in-frame beta chains. When rows share a CDR3 protein, they turn into one entry using the most common DNA and genes. Present in this sample are about 480,000 distinct CDR3 sequences, around a third of which were seen just once. The ten top clones hold roughly 17% of the sample. The receptor chain draws on TRBV5-1 and TRBJ2-5; the D gene is perhaps TRBD2, on 6 matching bases. The sample consisted of cultured PBMCs, taken from culture after CMV antigen stimulation. This TCR came from a human donor in good health (CMV status not recorded). Some clones in this sample may be carry-over from other donors' samples. The DNA sequence is as follows: TGCGCCAGCAGCTTCCCCGGGGGAGAGACCCAGTACTTC. Its protein product is CASSFPGGETQYF.